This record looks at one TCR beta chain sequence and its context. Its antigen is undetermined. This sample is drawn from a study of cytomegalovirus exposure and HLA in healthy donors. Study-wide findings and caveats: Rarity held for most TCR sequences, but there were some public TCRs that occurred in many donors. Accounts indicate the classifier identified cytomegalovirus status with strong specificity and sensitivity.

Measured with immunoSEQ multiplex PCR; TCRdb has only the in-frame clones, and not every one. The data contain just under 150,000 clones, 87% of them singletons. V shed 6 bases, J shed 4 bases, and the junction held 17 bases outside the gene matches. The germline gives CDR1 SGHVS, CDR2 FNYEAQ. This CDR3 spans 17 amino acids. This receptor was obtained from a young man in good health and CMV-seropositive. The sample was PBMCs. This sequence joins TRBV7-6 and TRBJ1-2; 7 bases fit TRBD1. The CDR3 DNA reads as TGTGCCAGCAGTCTTGACAGGGATGAGGGGGTTCTCTATGGCTACACCTTC. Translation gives CASSLDRDEGVLYGYTF.